This TCR beta chain was identified in a study of cytomegalovirus exposure and HLA in healthy donors. Germline V gene lookup returns CDR1 SGHNT and CDR2 YYREEE (reference sequence). The CDR3 contains 13 residues. V was cut by 0 bases and J by 8 bases, with 11 bases left in between. The PCR employed 60 Vbeta primers together with 13 Jbeta primers. Clones were read by immunoSEQ multiplex PCR, and TCRdb kept only the in-frame ones, dropping some. The sample has 110,000 or so clones, around 75% seen once. Sequencing was performed on PBMCs. The rearrangement links TRBV5-4 to TRBJ1-2; D perhaps matches TRBD1 (5 bases). This clonotype originated in a young man in good health and CMV-seronegative. In DNA, the CDR3 is TGTGCCAGCAGCTTGGCCGGGGGATTAGGCTACACCTTC. Encoded protein: CASSLAGGLGYTF.